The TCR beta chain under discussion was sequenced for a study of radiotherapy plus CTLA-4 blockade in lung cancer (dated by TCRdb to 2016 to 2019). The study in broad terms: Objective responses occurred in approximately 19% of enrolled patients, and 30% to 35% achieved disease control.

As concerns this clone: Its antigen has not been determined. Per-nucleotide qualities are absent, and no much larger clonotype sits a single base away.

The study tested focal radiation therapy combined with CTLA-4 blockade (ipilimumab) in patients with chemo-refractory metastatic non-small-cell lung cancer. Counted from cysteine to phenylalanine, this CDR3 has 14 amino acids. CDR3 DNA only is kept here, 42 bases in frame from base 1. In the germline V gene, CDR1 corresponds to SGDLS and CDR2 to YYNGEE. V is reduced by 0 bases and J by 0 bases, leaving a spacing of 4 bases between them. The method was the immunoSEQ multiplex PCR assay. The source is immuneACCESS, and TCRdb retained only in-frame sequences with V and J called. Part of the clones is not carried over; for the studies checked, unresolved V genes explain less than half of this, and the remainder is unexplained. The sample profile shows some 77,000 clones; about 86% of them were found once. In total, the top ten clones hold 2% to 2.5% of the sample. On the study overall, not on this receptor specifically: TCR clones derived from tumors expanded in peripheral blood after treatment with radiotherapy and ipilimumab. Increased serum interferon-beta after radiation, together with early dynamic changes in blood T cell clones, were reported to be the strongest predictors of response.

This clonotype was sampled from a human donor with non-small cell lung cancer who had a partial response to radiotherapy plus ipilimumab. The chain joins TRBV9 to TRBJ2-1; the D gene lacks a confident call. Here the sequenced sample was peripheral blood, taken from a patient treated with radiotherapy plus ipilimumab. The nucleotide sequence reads TGTGCCAGCAGCGTAGAAGCCTCCTACAATGAGCAGTTCTTC. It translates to CASSVEASYNEQFF. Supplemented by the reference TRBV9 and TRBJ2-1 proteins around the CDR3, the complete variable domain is DSGVTQTPKHLITATGQRVTLRCSPRSGDLSVYWYQQSLDQGLQFLIQYYNGEERAKGNILERFSAQQFPDLHSELNLSSLELGDSALYFCASSVEASYNEQFFGPGTRLTVL.